This TCR beta chain was obtained from a study of blood T cell repertoires in COVID-19. In the authors' workflow: From reference gene primer amplification, estimates of nucleated cell counts were derived. Method: immunoSEQ multiplex PCR; TCRdb's copy keeps in-frame clones and lacks some. The V and J calls and clone size were taken over from that table, and D and trimming were inferred from the DNA. Of about 230,000 clones in the sample, about 86% are singletons; the top ten hold 3% to 3.5%. The V gene's germline CDR1 is SQVTM and CDR2 ANQGSEA. V lost 4 bases and J 0 bases, leaving 16 bases between the germline ends. The CDR3 covers 16 residues.

Sequencing was performed on PBMCs or T cells enriched from blood (not recorded which). The chain carries TRBV29-1 and TRBJ1-5; possible D gene TRBD1, 5 bases. The sequence was collected from a woman between 50 and 59 years old in a cohort exposed to, infected with or recovered from COVID-19 (not recorded which). The CDR3 here is CSVGTGGTDSNQPQHF. As DNA, the CDR3 is TGCAGCGTTGGCACCGGGGGGACGGATAGCAATCAGCCCCAGCATTTT.